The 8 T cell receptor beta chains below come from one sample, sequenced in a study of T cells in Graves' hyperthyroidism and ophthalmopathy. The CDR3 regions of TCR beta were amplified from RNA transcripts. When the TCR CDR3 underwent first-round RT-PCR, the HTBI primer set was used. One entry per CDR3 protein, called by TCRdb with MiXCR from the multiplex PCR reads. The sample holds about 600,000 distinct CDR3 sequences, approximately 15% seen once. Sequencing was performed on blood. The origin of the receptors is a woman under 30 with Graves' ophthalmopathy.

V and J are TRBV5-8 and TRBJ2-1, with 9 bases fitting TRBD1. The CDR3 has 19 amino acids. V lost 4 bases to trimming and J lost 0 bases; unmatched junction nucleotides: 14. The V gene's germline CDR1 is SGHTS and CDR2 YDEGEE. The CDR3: CASSPDGQGPAGSYNEQFF. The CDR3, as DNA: TGTGCCAGCAGCCCGGACGGACAGGGGCCAGCGGGCTCCTACAATGAGCAGTTCTTC.

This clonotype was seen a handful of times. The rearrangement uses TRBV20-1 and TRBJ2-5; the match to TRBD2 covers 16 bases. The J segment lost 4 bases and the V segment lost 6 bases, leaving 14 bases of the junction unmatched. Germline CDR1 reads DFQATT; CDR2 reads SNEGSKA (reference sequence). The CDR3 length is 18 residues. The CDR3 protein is CSAPGLAGGPPVRETQYF. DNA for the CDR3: TGCAGTGCGCCGGGACTAGCGGGAGGGCCACCCGTGAGAGAGACCCAGTACTTC.

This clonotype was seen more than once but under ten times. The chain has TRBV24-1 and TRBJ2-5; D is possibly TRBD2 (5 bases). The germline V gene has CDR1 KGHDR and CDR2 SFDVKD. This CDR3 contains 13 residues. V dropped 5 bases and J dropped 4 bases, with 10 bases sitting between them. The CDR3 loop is CATSGGRGETQYF. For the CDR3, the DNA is TGTGCCACCAGTGGGGGTCGGGGAGAGACCCAGTACTTC.

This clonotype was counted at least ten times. CDR3 residues: CASSESSGSFSGNEQFF. CDR3 coding DNA: TGTGCCAGCAGTGAATCTAGCGGGAGTTTTTCTGGCAATGAGCAGTTCTTC. The chain couples TRBV25-1 to TRBJ2-1; 10 bases are shared with TRBD2. Germline V gives CDR1 MGHDK, CDR2 SYGVNS. J gave up 6 bases and V 1 base, and 9 bases lay outside the gene matches. CDR3 size: 17 residues. Full variable domain (outside the CDR3, taken from reference TRBV25-1 and TRBJ2-1): EADIYQTPRYLVIGTGKKITLECSQTMGHDKMYWYQQDPGMELHLIHYSYGVNSTEKGDLSSESTVSRIRTEHFPLTLESARPSHTSQYLCASSESSGSFSGNEQFFGPGTRLTVL.

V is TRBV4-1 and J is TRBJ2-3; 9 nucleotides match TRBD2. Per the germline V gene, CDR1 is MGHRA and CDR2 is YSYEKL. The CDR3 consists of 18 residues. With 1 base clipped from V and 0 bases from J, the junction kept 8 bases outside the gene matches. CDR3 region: CASSQAGGTSPSTDTQYF. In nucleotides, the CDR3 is TGCGCCAGCAGCCAAGCTGGGGGGACTAGCCCTAGCACAGATACGCAGTATTTT.

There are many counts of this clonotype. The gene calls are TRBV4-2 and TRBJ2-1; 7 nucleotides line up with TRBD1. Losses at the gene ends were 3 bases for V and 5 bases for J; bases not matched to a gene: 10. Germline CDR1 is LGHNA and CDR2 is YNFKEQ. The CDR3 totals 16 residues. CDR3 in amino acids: CASSHLGWDRNNEQFF. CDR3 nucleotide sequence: TGTGCCAGCAGCCATCTAGGGTGGGACAGAAACAATGAGCAGTTCTTC.

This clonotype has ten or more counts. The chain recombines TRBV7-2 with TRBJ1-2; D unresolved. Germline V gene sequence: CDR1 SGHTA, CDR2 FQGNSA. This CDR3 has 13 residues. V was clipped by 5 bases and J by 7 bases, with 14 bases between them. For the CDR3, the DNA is TGTGCCAGCAGCGTGGAGGCGGCGGCTGGCTACACCTTC. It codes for CASSVEAAAGYTF.

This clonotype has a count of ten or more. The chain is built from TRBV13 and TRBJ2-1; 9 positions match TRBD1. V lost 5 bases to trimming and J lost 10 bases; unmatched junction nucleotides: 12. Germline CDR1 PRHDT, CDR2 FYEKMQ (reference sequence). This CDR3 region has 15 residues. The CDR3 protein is CASSPGTGNPSEQFF. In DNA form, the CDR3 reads TGTGCCAGCAGCCCCGGGACAGGGAACCCCTCGGAGCAGTTCTTC.